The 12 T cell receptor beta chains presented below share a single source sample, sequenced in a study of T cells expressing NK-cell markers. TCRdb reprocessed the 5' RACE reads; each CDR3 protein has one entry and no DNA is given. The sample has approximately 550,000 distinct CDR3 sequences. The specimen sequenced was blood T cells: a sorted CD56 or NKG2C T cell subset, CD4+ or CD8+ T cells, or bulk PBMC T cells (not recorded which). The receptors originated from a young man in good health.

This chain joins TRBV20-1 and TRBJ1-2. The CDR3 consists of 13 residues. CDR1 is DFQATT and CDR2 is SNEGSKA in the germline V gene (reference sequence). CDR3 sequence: CSARPDREGGYTF.

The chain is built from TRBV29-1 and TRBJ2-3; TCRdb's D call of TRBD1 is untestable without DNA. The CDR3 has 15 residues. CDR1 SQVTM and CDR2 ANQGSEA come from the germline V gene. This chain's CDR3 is CSVGVREGAQDTQYF.

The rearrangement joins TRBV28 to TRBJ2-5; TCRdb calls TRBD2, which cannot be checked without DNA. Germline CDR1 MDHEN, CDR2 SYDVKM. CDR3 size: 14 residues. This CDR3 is CASSSSFHQETQYF.

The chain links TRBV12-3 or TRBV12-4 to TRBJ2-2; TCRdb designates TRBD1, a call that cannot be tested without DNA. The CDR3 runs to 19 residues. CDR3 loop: CASSLAREPGQGFTGELFF.

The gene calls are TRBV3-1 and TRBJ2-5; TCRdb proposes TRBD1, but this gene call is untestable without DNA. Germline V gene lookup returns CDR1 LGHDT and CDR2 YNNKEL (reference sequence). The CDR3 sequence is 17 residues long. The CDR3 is CASSQDMRQGYQETQYF.

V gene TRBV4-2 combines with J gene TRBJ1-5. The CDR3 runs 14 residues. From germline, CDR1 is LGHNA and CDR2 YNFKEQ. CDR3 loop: CASSQGGDNQPQHF.

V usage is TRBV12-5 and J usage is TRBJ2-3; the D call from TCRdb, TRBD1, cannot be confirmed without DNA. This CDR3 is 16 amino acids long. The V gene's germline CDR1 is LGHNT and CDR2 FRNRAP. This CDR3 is CASGQNRDSYTDTQYF.

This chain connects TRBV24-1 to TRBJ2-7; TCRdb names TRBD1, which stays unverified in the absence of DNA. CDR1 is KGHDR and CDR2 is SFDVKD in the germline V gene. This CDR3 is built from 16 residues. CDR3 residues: CATSEPRGPSSYEQYF.

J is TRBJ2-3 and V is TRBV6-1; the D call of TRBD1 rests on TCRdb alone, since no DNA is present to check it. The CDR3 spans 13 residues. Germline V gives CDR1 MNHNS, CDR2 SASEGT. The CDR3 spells CASSEGQGEAQYF.

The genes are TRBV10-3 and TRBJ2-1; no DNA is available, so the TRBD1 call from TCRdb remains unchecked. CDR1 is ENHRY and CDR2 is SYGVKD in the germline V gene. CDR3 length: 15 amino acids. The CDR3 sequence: CAIMIRGRIYNEQFF.

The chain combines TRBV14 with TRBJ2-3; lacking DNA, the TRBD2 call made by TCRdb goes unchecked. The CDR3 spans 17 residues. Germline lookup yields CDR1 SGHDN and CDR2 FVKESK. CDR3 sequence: CASSQSGTSGRWDTQYF.

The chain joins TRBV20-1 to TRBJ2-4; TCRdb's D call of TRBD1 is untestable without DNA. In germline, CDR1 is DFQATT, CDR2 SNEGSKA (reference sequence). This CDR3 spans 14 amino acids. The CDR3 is CSASRGEAKNIQYF.